This T cell receptor beta chain was recovered during a study of blood T cell repertoires in COVID-19. The wider study: Nucleic acid was either cDNA or gDNA, and it came from T cells, B-cell-depleted T cells, or PBMCs.

The CDR3 runs to 14 residues. V was cut by 5 bases and J by 0 bases, with 10 bases left in between. Germline CDR1 SNHLY, CDR2 FYNNEI. The authors' processing: Amplification of reference gene primers provided the estimated nucleated cell counts. Only in-frame clones appear in the TCRdb table, and some are missing; sequencing was by immunoSEQ multiplex PCR. V and J calls and clone size are as listed in that table; D and trimming were resolved from the DNA. The sample carries some 330,000 clones, about nine tenths recorded once. This study enrolled people aged roughly 18 to 100 from about two dozen US geographic areas. This clone appeared a few times.

The sequence was obtained from a man aged 25-45 years who had recovered from COVID-19. The chain couples TRBV2 to TRBJ1-2; perhaps TRBD1 as D (6 bases). The sample consisted of PBMCs or T cells enriched from blood (not recorded which). CDR3 in amino acids: CASSWGGSNYGYTF. In DNA form, the CDR3 reads TGTGCCAGCAGTTGGGGGGGCTCTAACTATGGCTACACCTTC.